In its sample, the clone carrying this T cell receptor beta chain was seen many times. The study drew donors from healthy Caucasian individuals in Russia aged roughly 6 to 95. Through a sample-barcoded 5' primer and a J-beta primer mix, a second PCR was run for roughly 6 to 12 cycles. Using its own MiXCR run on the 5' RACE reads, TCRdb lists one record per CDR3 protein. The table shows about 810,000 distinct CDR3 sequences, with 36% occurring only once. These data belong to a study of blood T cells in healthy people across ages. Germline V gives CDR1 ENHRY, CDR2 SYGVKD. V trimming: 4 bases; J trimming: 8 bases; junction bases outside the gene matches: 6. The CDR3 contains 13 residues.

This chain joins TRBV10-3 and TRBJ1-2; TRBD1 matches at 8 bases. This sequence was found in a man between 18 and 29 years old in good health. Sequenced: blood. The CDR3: CAISAQGAEGYTF. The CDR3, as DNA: TGTGCCATCAGTGCTCAGGGGGCGGAAGGCTACACCTTC.